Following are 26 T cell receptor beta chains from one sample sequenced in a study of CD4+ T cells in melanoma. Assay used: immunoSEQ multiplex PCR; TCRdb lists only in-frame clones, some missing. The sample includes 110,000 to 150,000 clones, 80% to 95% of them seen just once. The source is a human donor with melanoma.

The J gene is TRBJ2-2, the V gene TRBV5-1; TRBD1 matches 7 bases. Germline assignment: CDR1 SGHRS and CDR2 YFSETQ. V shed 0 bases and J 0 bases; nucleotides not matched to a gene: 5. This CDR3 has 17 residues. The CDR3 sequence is CASSLGMTGTNTGELFF. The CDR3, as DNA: TGCGCCAGCAGCTTGGGGATGACAGGGACGAACACCGGGGAGCTGTTTTTT.

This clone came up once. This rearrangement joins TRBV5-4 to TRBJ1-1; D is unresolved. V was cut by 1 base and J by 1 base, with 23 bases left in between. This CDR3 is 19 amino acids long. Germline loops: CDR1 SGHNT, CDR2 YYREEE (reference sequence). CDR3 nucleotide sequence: TGTGCCAGCAGCTTGCCACCCTGGGCAGGACCGGTTCGGAACACTGAAGCTTTCTTT. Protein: CASSLPPWAGPVRNTEAFF.

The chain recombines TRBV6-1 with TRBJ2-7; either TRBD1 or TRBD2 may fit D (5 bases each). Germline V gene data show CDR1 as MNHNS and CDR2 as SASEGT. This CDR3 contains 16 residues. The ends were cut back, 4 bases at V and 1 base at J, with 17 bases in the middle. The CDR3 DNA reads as TGTGCCAGCAGTGGGGGGTTAGAGCGGCGGTCCTACGAGCAGTACTTC. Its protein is CASSGGLERRSYEQYF.

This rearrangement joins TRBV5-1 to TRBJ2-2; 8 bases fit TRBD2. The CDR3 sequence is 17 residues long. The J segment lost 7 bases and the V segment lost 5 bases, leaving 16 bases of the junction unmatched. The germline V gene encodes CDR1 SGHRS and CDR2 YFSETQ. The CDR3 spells CASSPPGLGFQNGELFF. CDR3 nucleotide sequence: TGCGCCAGCAGTCCCCCGGGACTAGGGTTTCAGAACGGGGAGCTGTTTTTT.

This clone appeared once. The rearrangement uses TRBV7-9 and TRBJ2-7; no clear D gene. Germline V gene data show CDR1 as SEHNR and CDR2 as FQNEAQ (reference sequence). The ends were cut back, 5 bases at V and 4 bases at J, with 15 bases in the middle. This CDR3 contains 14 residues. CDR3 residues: CASSRTAENYEQYF. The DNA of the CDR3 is TGTGCCAGCAGCCGGACGGCCGAGAATTACGAGCAGTACTTC.

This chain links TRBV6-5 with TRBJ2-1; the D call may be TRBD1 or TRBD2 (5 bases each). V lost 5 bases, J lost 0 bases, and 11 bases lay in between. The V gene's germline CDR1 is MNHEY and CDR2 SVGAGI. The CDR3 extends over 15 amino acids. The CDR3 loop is CASSPLGDSYNEQFF. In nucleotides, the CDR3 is TGTGCCAGCAGTCCCCTGGGGGACTCCTACAATGAGCAGTTCTTC.

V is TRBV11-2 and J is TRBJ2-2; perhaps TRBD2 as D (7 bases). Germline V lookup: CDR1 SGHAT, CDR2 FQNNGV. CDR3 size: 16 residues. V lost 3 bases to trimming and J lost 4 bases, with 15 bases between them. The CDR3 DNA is TGTGCCAGCAGCTTCGGGGGGCAGGGAGGCACCGGGGAGCTGTTTTTT. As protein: CASSFGGQGGTGELFF.

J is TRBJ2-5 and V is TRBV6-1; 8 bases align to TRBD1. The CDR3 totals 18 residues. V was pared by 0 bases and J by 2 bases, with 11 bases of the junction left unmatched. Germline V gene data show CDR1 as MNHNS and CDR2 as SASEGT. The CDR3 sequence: CASSEAPRRQGRQETQYF. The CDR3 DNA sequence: TGTGCCAGCAGTGAAGCGCCGAGGAGACAGGGGCGGCAAGAGACCCAGTACTTC.

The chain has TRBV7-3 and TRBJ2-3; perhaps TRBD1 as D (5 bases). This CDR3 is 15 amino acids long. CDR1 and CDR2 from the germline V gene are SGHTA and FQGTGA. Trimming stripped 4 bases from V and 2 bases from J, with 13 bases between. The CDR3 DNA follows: TGTGCCAGCAGCTACTTAGGGGCATCCACAGATACGCAGTATTTT. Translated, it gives CASSYLGASTDTQYF.

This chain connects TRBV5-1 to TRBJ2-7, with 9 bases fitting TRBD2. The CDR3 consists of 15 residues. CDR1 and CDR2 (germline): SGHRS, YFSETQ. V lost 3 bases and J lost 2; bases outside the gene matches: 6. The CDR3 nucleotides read TGCGCCAGCAGCTCCACTAGCGGGCGGACCTACGAGCAGTACTTC. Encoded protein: CASSSTSGRTYEQYF.

CDR3 in amino acids: CAWSVRTGGQHGYTF. Written as DNA, the CDR3 is TGTGCCTGGAGTGTAAGAACAGGGGGCCAACATGGCTACACCTTC. This rearrangement joins TRBV30 to TRBJ1-2; 9 bases align to TRBD1. Germline V gives CDR1 GTSNPN, CDR2 SVGIG (reference sequence). Trimming cost V 0 bases and J 6 bases; bases outside gene matches: 8. There are 15 residues in the CDR3.

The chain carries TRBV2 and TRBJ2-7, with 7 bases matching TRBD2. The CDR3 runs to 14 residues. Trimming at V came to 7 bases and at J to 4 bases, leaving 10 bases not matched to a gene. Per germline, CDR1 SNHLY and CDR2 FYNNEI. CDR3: CASKFGTNKYEQYF. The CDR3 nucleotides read TGTGCCAGCAAGTTCGGGACTAACAAGTACGAGCAGTACTTC.

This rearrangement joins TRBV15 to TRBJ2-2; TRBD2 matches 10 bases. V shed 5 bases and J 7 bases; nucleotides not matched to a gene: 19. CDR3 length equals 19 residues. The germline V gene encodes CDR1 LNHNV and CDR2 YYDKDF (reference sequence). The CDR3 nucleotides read TGTGCCACCAGCCCGCTTCCATCGCCAGCGGGGGGGCCGCACGGGGAGCTGTTTTTT. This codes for CATSPLPSPAGGPHGELFF.

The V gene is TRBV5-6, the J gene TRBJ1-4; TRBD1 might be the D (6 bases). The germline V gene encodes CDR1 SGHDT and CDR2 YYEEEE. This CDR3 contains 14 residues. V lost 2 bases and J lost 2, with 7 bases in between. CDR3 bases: TGTGCCAGCAGCTTCCAGGGGACTAATGAAAAACTGTTTTTT. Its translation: CASSFQGTNEKLFF.

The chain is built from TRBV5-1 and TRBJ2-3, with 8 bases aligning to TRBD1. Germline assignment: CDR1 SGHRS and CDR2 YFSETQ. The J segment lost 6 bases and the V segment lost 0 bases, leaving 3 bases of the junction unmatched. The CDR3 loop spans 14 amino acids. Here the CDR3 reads CASSLVQGADTQYF. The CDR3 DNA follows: TGCGCCAGCAGCTTGGTGCAGGGGGCTGATACGCAGTATTTT. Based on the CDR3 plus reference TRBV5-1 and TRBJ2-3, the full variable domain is KAGVTQTPRYLIKTRGQQVTLSCSPISGHRSVSWYQQTPGQGLQFLFEYFSETQRNKGNFPGRFSGRQFSNSRSEMNVSTLELGDSALYLCASSLVQGADTQYFGPGTRLTVL.

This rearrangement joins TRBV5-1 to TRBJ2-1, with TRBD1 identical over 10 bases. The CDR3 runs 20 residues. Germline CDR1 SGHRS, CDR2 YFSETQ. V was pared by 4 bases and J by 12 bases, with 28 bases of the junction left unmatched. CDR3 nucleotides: TGCGCCAGCAGCCCGCAACCCGGGACAGGGGTCTCAGCGGGGATTACCGGGCAGTTCTTC. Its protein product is CASSPQPGTGVSAGITGQFF.

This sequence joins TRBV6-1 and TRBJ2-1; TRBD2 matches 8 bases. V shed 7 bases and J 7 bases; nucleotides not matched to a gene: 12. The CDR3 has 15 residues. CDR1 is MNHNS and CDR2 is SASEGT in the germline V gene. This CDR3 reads CASTHGGAISNEQFF. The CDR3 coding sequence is TGTGCCAGCACTCACGGGGGGGCGATCTCTAATGAGCAGTTCTTC.

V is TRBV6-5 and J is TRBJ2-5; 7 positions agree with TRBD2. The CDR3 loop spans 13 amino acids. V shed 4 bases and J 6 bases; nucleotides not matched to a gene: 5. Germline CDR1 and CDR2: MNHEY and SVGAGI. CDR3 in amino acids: CASSSWGGKTQYF. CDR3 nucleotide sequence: TGTGCCAGCAGTTCCTGGGGGGGGAAGACCCAGTACTTC.

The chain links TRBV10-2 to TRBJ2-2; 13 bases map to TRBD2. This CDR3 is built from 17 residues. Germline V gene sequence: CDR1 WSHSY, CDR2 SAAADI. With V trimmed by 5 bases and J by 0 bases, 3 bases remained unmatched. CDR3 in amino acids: CASSTTSGGANTGELFF. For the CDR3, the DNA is TGCGCCAGCAGTACCACTAGCGGGGGGGCGAACACCGGGGAGCTGTTTTTT.

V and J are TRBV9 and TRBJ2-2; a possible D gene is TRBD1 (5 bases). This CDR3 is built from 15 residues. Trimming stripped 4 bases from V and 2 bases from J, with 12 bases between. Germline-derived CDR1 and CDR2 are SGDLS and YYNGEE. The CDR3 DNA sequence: TGTGCCAGCAGCCCTCGACAGATTAACACCGGGGAGCTGTTTTTT. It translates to CASSPRQINTGELFF.

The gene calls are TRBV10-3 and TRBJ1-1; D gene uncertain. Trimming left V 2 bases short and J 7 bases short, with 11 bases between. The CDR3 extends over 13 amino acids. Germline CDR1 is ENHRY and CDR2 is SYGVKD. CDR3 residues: CAISEQSEREAFF. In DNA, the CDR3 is TGTGCCATCAGTGAGCAATCTGAACGTGAAGCTTTCTTT.

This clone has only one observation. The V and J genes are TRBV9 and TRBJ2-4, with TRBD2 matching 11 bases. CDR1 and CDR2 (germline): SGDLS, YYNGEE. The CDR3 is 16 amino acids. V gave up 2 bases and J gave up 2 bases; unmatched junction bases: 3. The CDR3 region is CASSVLAGGSKNIQYF. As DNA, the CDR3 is TGTGCCAGCAGCGTCCTAGCGGGGGGCTCCAAAAACATTCAGTACTTC. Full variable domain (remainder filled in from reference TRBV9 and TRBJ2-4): DSGVTQTPKHLITATGQRVTLRCSPRSGDLSVYWYQQSLDQGLQFLIQYYNGEERAKGNILERFSAQQFPDLHSELNLSSLELGDSALYFCASSVLAGGSKNIQYFGAGTRLSVL.

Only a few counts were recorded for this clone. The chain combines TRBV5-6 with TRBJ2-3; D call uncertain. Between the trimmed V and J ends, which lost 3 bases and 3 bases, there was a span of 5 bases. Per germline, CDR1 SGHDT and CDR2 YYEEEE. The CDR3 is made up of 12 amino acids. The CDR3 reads CASSYATDTQYF. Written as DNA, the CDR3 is TGTGCCAGCAGCTACGCAACAGATACGCAGTATTTT.

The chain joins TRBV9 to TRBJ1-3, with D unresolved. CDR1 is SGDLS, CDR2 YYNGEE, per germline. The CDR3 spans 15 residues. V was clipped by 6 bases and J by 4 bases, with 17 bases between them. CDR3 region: CASNQGSPGGNTIYF. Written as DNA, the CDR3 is TGTGCCAGCAACCAAGGTTCGCCGGGAGGAAACACCATATATTTT.

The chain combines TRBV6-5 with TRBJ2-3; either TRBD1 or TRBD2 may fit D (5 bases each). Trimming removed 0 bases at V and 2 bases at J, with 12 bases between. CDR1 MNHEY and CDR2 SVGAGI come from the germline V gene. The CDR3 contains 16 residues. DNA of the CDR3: TGTGCCAGCAGTTACTCATTCGGGGACCACACAGATACGCAGTATTTT. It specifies CASSYSFGDHTDTQYF.

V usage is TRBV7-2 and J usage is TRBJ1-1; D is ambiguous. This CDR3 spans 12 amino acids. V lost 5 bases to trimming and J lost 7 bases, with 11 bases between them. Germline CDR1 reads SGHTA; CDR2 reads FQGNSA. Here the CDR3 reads CASSPSRVEAFF. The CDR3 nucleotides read TGTGCCAGCAGCCCTAGTAGGGTTGAAGCTTTCTTT. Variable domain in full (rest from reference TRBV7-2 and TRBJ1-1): GAGVSQSPSNKVTEKGKDVELRCDPISGHTALYWYRQSLGQGLEFLIYFQGNSAPDKSGLPSDRFSAERTGGSVSTLTIQRTQQEDSAVYLCASSPSRVEAFFGQGTRLTVV.